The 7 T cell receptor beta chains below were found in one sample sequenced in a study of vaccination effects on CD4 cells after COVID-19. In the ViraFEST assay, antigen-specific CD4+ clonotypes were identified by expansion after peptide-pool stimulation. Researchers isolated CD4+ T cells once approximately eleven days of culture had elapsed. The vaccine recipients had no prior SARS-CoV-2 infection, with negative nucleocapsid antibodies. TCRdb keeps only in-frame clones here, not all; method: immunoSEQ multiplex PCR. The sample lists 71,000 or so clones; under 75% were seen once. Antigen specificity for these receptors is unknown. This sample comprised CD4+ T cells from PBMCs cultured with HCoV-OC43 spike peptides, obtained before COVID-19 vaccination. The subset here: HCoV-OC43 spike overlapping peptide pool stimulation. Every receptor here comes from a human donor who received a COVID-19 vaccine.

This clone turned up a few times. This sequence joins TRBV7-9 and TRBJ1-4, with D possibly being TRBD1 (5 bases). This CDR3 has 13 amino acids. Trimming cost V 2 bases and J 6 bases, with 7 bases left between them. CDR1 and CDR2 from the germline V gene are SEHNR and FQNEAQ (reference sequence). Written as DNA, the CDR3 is TGTGCCAGCAGCTTATGGGGGGATGAAAAACTGTTTTTT. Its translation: CASSLWGDEKLFF.

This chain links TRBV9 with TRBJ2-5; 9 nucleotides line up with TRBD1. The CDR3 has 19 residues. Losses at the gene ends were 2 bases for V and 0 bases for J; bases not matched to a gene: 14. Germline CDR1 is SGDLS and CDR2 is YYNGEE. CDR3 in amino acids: CASSVASGTGIPYQETQYF. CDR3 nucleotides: TGTGCCAGCAGCGTGGCCTCCGGGACAGGGATACCGTACCAAGAGACCCAGTACTTC.

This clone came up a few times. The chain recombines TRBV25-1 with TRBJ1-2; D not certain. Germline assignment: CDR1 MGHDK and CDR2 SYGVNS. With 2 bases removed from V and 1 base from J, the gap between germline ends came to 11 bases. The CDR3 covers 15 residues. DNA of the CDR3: TGTGCCAGCAGTGAACCAACCGACGGTAACTATGGCTACACCTTC. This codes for CASSEPTDGNYGYTF.

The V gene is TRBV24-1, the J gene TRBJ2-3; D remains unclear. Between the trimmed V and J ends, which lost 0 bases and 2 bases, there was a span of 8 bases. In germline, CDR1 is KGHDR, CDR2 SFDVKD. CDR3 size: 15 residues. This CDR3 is CATSDLKSNTDTQYF. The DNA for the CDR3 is TGTGCCACCAGTGATTTGAAGTCGAACACAGATACGCAGTATTTT.

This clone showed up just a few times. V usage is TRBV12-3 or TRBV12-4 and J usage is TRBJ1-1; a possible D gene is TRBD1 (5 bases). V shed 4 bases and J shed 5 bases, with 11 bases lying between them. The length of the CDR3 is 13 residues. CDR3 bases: TGTGCCAGCAGTTCCAGGGATCGGACTGAAGCTTTCTTT. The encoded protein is CASSSRDRTEAFF.

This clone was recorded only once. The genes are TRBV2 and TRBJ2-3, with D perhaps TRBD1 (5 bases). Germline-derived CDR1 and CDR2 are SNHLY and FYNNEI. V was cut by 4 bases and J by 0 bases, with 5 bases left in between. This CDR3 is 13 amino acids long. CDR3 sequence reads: CASSGQSTDTQYF. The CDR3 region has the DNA TGTGCCAGCAGTGGACAGAGCACAGATACGCAGTATTTT. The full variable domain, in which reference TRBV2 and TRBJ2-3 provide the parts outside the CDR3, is EPEVTQTPSHQVTQMGQEVILRCVPISNHLYFYWYRQILGQKVEFLVSFYNNEISEKSEIFDDQFSVERPDGSNFTLKIRSTKLEDSAMYFCASSGQSTDTQYFGPGTRLTVL.

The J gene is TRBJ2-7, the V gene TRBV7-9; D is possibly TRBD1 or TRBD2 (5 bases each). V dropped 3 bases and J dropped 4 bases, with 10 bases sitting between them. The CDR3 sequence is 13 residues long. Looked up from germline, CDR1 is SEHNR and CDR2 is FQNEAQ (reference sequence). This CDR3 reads CASSFEGPYEQYV. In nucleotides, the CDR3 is TGTGCCAGCAGCTTCGAGGGGCCATACGAGCAGTACGTC.